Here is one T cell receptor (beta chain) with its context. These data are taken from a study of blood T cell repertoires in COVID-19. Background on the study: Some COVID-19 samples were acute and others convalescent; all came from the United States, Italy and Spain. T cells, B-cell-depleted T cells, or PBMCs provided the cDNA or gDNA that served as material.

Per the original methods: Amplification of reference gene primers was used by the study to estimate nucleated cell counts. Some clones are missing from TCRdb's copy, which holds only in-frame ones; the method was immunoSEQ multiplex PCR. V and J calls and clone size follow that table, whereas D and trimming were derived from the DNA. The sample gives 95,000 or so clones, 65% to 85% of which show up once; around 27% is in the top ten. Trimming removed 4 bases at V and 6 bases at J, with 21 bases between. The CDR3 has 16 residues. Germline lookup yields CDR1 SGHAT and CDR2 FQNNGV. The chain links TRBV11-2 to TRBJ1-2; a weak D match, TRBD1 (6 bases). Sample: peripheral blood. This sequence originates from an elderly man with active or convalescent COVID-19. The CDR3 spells CASSWDNPPLSNGYTF. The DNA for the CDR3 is TGTGCCAGCAGCTGGGACAACCCCCCACTATCTAATGGCTACACCTTC.